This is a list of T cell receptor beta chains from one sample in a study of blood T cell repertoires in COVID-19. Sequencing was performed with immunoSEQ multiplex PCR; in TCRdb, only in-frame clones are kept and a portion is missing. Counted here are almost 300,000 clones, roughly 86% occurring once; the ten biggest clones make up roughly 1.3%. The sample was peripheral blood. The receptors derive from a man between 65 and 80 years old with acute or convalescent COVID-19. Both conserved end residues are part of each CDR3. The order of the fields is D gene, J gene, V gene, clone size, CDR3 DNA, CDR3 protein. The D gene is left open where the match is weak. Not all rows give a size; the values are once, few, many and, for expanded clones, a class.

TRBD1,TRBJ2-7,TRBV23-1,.,TGCGCCAGCAGTCCTCGACAGGGTCGGAACGAGCAGTACTTC,CASSPRQGRNEQYF
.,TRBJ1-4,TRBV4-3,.,TGCGCCAGCAGCCAAGTATGGACAGAAGCTGAAAAACTGTTTTTT,CASSQVWTEAEKLFF
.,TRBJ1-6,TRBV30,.,TGTGCCTGGAGTGCGGAGTATTCACCCCTCCACTTT,CAWSAEYSPLHF
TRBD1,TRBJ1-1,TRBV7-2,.,TGTGCCAGCAGAGGGACAGGGGGTACTGAAGCTTTCTTT,CASRGTGGTEAFF
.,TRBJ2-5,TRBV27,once,TGTGCCAGCAGTTTCGACAGGTTTGGGACCCAGTACTTC,CASSFDRFGTQYF
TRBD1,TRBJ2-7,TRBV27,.,TGTGCCAGCAGGGCCAGGGGGCAGGACGAGCAGTACTTC,CASRARGQDEQYF
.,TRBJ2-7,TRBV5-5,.,TGTGCCAGCAGCCGGACCGCGACAGACACCTACGAGCAGTACTTC,CASSRTATDTYEQYF
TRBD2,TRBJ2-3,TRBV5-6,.,TGTGCCAGCAGCTTGGTTGCGGGAGGTCCAGATACGCAGTATTTT,CASSLVAGGPDTQYF
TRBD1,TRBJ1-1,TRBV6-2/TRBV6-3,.,TGTGCCAGCAGTCGGCGGACAGGACAAACTGAAGCTTTCTTT,CASSRRTGQTEAFF
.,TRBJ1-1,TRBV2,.,TGTGCCAGCAGCCTAGGAGACTTCAGGGTAACCGCTGAAGCTTTCTTT,CASSLGDFRVTAEAFF
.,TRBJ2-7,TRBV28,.,TGTGCCAGCAGTTTAATACAGACCTACGAGCAGTACTTC,CASSLIQTYEQYF
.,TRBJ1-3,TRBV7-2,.,TGTGCCAGCAGCCTGGCAGGGGGAAACACCATATATTTT,CASSLAGGNTIYF
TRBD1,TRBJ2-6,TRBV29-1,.,TGCAGCGTGAGACAGGGTTCCTCTGGGGCCAACGTCCTGACTTTC,CSVRQGSSGANVLTF
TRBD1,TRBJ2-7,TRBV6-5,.,TGTGCCAGCAGGGGACAGGGGGCGGGGTACGAGCAGTACTTC,CASRGQGAGYEQYF
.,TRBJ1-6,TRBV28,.,TGTGCCAGCAGTTTCCACAGGGTTAGTAATTCACCCCTCCACTTT,CASSFHRVSNSPLHF
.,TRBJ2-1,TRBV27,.,TGTGCCAGCAGTGGGGCCTTAGAGCAGTTCTTC,CASSGALEQFF
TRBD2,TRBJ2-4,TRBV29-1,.,TGCAGCGTCGCGGGGGTAGCCAAAAACATTCAGTACTTC,CSVAGVAKNIQYF
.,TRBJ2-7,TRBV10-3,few,TGTGCCATCAGTGAGTCACAGGGTCTGGTCATTGGGCAGTACTTC,CAISESQGLVIGQYF
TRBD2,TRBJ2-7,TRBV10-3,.,TGTGCCATCAGACCAGCGGGGGGAGGCGGTTACGAGCAGTACTTC,CAIRPAGGGGYEQYF
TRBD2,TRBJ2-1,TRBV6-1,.,TGTGCCAGCAGTGAATGGCCTAGCGGGATAGGGGCCAATGAGCAGTTCTTC,CASSEWPSGIGANEQFF
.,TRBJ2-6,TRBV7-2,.,TGTGCCAGCAGCTTAGCGCACCCGGGAACTGGGGCCAACGTCCTGACTTTC,CASSLAHPGTGANVLTF